This T cell receptor beta chain comes out of a study of T cell responses to AZD1222 COVID-19 vaccine (dated by TCRdb to the early 2020s). Study-level background: AZD1222 recipients with second doses at about 4 weeks or about 12 weeks were pooled, because spike-specific TCR depth and breadth did not differ between schedules. TCR sequencing was performed for some 250 trial participants, of whom 200 to 210 were given two doses of AZD1222 and some 25 were given two doses of MenACWY control vaccine. Trial participants were enrolled by age into 18-55, 56-69 and 70-plus year subgroups, with around 150, 28 and 57 TCR-sequenced participants respectively.

The CDR3 regions of human TCRbeta chains were subjected to immunosequencing. The study's own analysis went as follows. Repertoire TCRs were checked for matches against a reference library of SARS-CoV-2-specific TCRs that had been generated using the MIRA antigen-specificity platform. Breadth was defined as the fraction of unique TCRs that were SARS-CoV-2-associated. Depth was defined as the fraction of total T cells that were SARS-CoV-2-associated. Using the MIRA data, each spike-specific TCR was assigned both to the spike region to which the TCR was reactive and to a CD4 or CD8 class. Log10-transformed breadth and depth values were compared by one-way ANOVA with Sidak's multiple comparisons tests. What TCRdb holds here is the immuneACCESS table cut down to in-frame rearrangements. Part of the clones is not present; checked against another copy, under half of the missing clones reflect an unresolved V gene, and the others are unexplained. V and J calls and clone size are given by that table; D and trimming were obtained from the DNA. The sample table records 50,000 to 65,000 clones; over 85% of these occur just once. The biggest ten clones account for around 4.9% of the sample.

Points the paper makes about the study in general: Conclusions about previously exposed vaccinees are limited, since just five or six AZD1222 recipients were seropositive for SARS-CoV-2 at baseline. The 56-69-year group was small, and its depth increase did not reach significance, likely because of low power. Vaccine-associated CD4 TCRs spanned the whole spike protein, with dominant responses in regions 160-218 and 743-854. Most participants were white British and females outnumbered males, and the authors suggested that clonal diversity may have been underestimated. Because no samples from the day 14 peak response were available, repertoires could be characterized only after the peak T cell response. Epitopes outside the regions mutated in the B.1.351 and B.1.1.7 variants were reportedly recognized by nearly half of the unique spike-specific TCRs. After two AZD1222 doses, spike-specific TCR breadth and depth were significantly higher than at day 0 and than in MenACWY recipients.

Between the V and J ends, shortened by 0 bases and 6 bases respectively, the junction contains 7 bases. CDR1 SGHKS and CDR2 YYEKEE were looked up in the germline V gene (reference sequence). Taken from cysteine to phenylalanine, the CDR3 has 13 residues. Of all the DNA, just the CDR3 is kept, 39 bases in frame from base 1. This clone occurred once. No antigen is known for it. Per-base quality was not reported, and no clone a single base away is much larger than it. The intended sense of this specimen's time point label: baseline before first vaccination. Samples from vaccinated people were obtained from the UK trials COV001 and COV002, which included a single-blind randomized controlled phase 2/3 trial of AZD1222 (ChAdOx1 nCoV-19) in healthy adults. For TCRbeta chain sequencing, PBMC samples were collected from trial participants at day 0 and at day 28 after the second dose.

The specimen comprised peripheral blood, sampled on day 0 of AZD1222 vaccination. The TCR was taken from an adult in good health. The chain links TRBV5-5 with TRBJ1-5; no D segment can be confidently identified. The nucleotides read TGTGCCAGCAGCTTGGACCTAAGTCAGCCCCAGCATTTT. Translated, it gives CASSLDLSQPQHF.